Shown below are 10 T cell receptor beta chains from a single sample sequenced in a study of T cells expressing NK-cell markers. TCRdb reprocessed the 5' RACE reads, keeping one entry per CDR3 protein, no DNA. This sample's clone table lists roughly 450,000 distinct CDR3 sequences. Sequenced input: blood T cells: a sorted CD56 or NKG2C T cell subset, CD4+ or CD8+ T cells, or bulk PBMC T cells (not recorded which). These receptor sequences come from a woman aged 45-65 years in good health.

V usage is TRBV9 and J usage is TRBJ2-3. The CDR3 spans 15 residues. Per germline, CDR1 SGDLS and CDR2 YYNGEE. The CDR3 spells CASSVAGTSRDTQYF.

The chain carries TRBV9 and TRBJ2-4; TCRdb's D call, TRBD2, is unchecked because there is no DNA. The CDR3 is 21 residues long. Germline CDR1 is SGDLS and CDR2 is YYNGEE. The chain's CDR3 is CASSVASQGVGAGLAKNIQYF.

V is TRBV5-1 and J is TRBJ2-1; the D call of TRBD2 rests on TCRdb alone, since no DNA is present to check it. The CDR3 contains 11 residues. Germline V gene lookup returns CDR1 SGHRS and CDR2 YFSETQ. The CDR3 sequence: CASSTGLASFF.

The chain combines TRBV6-2 or TRBV6-3 with TRBJ2-2. This CDR3 contains 15 residues. Germline V gene data show CDR1 as MNHEY and CDR2 as SVGEGT. The CDR3 spells CASGPLIPVTGELFF.

This sequence joins TRBV5-6 and TRBJ1-5; TCRdb returns TRBD1, unconfirmable since there is no DNA. CDR3 length: 15 residues. Germline assignment: CDR1 SGHDT and CDR2 YYEEEE. The CDR3 is CASSPRGGGNQPQHF.

The V gene is TRBV19, the J gene TRBJ2-6; no DNA is available, so the TRBD1 call from TCRdb remains unchecked. This CDR3 is built from 17 residues. The germline CDR1 and CDR2 sequences are LNHDA and SQIVND (reference sequence). CDR3 amino acids: CASSIMGQLRGANVLTF.

CDR3 loop: CAISESTRSPREQYF. The chain is built from TRBV10-3 and TRBJ2-7; TCRdb's D call of TRBD2 is untestable without DNA. This CDR3 is 15 amino acids long. Per germline, CDR1 ENHRY and CDR2 SYGVKD.

The chain is built from TRBV12-3 or TRBV12-4 and TRBJ2-7; TCRdb names TRBD1, which stays unverified in the absence of DNA. The CDR3 extends over 13 amino acids. CDR3 region: CASSLVVPYEQYF.

The CDR3 sequence: CSARDTLRGLETQYF. The chain uses TRBV20-1 and TRBJ2-5; TCRdb lists TRBD2, though no DNA is available to test this call. There are 15 residues in the CDR3. CDR1 is DFQATT and CDR2 is SNEGSKA in the germline V gene (reference sequence).

V and J are TRBV29-1 and TRBJ1-3; the D call of TRBD1 rests on TCRdb alone, since no DNA is present to check it. From germline, CDR1 is SQVTM and CDR2 ANQGSEA. The length of the CDR3 is 13 residues. The CDR3 sequence is CSVTGLSGNTIYF.